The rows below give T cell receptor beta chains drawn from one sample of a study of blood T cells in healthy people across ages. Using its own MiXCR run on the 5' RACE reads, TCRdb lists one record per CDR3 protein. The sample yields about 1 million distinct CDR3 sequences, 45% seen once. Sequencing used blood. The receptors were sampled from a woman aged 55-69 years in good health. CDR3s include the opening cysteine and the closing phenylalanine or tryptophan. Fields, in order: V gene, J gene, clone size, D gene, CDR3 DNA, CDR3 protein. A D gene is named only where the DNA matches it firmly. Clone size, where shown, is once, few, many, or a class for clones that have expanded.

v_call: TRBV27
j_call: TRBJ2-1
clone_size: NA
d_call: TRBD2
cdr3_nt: TGTGCCAGCAGCCGCAGGCGGCTAGCGGAAGGGGATGAGCAGTTCTTC
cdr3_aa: CASSRRRLAEGDEQFF

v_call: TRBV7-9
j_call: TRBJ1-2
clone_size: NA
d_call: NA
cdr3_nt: TGTGCCAGCAGCTTTGGGATCGGGAACTATGGCTACACCTTC
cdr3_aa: CASSFGIGNYGYTF

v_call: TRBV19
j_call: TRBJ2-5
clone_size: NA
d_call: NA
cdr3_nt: TGTGCCAGTAGTATCGACGAGGAGGAGACCCAGTACTTC
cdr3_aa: CASSIDEEETQYF

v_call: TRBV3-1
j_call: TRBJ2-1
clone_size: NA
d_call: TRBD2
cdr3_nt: TGTGCCAGCAGCCGACGAGCGGGAGCAATCAATGAGCAGTTCTTC
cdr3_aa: CASSRRAGAINEQFF

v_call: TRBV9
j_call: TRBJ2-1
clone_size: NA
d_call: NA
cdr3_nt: TGTGCCAGCAGCGAGGAGTACAATGAGCAGTTCTTC
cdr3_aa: CASSEEYNEQFF

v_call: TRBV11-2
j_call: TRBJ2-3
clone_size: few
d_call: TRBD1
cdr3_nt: TGTGCCAGCAGCTCGGGAGGACAGGGGAGAGATACGCAGTATTTT
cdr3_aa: CASSSGGQGRDTQYF

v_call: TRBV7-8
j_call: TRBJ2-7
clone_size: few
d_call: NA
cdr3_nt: TGTGCCAGCAGCTTAGGCTCTAGAGTCCACGAGCAGTACTTC
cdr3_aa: CASSLGSRVHEQYF

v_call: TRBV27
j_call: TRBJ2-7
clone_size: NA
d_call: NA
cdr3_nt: TGTGCCAGCAGTTGGGCTCGGCAGGGTTACGAGCAGTACTTC
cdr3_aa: CASSWARQGYEQYF

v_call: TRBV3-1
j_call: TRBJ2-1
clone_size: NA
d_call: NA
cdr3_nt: TGTGCCAGCAGCCAAGTGGGGGGTTCAGGCAATGAGCAGTTCTTC
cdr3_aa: CASSQVGGSGNEQFF

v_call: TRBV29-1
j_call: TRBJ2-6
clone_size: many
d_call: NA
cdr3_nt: TGCAGCGTCTCTGGGGCCAACGTCCTGACTTTC
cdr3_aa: CSVSGANVLTF

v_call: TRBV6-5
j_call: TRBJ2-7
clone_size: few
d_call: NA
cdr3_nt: TGTGCCAGCAGTATGGGAGAGAACTCCTACGAGCAGTACTTC
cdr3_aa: CASSMGENSYEQYF

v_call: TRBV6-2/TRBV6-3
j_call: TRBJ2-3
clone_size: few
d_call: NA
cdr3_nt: TGTGCCAGCAGCCTGGGGGTTAACGGGATCGATACGCAGTATTTT
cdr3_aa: CASSLGVNGIDTQYF

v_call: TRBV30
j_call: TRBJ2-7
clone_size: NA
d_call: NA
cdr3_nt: TGTGCCTGGAACTACGGGGTTTCCTACGAGCAGTACTTC
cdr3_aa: CAWNYGVSYEQYF

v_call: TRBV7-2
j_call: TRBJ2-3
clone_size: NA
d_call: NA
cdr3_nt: TGTGCCTGCAGCTCTAAAGGTTATACGCAGTATTTT
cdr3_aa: CACSSKGYTQYF

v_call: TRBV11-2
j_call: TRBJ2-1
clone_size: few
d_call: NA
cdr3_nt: TGTGCCAGCAGCTTAATTCGGCGGGGCTCCTACAATGAGCAGTTCTTC
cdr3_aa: CASSLIRRGSYNEQFF

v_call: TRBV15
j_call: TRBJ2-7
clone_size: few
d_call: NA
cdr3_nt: TGTGCCACCAGTAATACGGACCGGTGGAACAACGAGCAGTACTTC
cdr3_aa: CATSNTDRWNNEQYF

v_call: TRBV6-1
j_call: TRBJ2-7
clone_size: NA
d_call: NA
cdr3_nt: TGTGCCAGCTCCCAGTGGGCAATTTCCTACGAGCAGTACTTC
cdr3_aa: CASSQWAISYEQYF